The present TCR beta chain was sequenced within a study of CD8+CD57+ T cells in acquired aplastic anemia. Study in general: Sorting CD4+ and CD8+ cells gave DNA averaging roughly 3.5 ug. Healthy donors gave approximately 9.8 million reads on average for CD4+ cells. Findings of the study overall: Simpson's diversity of CD8+ cells was not significantly different in patients compared with controls. Patients and controls were found to share around 30 CD8+ CDR3 sequences.

Profiling that covered TCR beta VDJ and CDR3 relied on genomic DNA as its template. TCRdb re-called the reads with MiXCR, one entry per CDR3 protein. The sample lists fewer than 200,000 distinct CDR3 sequences, about three fifths occurring once. This clonotype was recorded at least ten times. The antigen remains undetermined. The CDR3 has 14 residues. CDR1 is LNHDA, CDR2 SQIVND, per germline (reference sequence). V was shortened by 7 bases and J by 6 bases, with 18 bases between the two germline ends. The receptor's source is a human donor in good health. Sequenced material: sorted CD4+, CD8+, or CD8+CD57+ T cells (not recorded which) from PBMCs. This sequence joins TRBV19 and TRBJ1-1; D gene ambiguous. The CDR3 nucleotides are TGTGCCAGTACTATGGGGTTAGGGATCGCTGAAGCTTTCTTT. This codes for CASTMGLGIAEAFF.